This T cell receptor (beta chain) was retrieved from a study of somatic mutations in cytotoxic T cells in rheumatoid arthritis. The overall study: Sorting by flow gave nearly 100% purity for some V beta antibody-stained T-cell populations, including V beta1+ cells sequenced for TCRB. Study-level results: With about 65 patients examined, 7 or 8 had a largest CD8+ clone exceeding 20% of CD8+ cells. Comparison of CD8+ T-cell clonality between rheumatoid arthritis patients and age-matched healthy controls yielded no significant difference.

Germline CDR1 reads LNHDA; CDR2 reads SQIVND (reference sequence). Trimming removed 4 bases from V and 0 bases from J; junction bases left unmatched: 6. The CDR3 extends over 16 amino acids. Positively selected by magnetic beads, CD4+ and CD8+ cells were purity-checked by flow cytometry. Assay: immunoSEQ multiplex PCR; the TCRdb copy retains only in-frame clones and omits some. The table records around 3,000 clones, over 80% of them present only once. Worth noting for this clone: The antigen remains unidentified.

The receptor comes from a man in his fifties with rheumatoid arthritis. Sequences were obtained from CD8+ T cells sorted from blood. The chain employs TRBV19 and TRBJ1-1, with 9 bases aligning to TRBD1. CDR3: CASSNRQGGLNTEAFF. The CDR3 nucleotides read TGTGCCAGTAGTAATCGACAGGGGGGCTTGAACACTGAAGCTTTCTTT.